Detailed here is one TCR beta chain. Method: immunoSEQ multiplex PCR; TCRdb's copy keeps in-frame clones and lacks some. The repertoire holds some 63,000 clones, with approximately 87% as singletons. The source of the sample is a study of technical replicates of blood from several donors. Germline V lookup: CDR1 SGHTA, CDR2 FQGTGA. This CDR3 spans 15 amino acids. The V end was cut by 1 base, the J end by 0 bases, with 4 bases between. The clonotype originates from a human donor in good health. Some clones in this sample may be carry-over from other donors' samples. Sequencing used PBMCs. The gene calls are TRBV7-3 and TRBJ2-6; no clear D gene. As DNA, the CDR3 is TGTGCCAGCAGCTTAAAACTCTCTGGGGCCAACGTCCTGACTTTC. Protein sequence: CASSLKLSGANVLTF.